Sequencing of this TCR beta chain was carried out in a study of identical twins. Study-level results: It was cross-sectional statistical analysis, not following the same donors, that the conclusions relied on. Weaker excess sharing between twins was seen in beta out-of-frame sequences.

This clonotype was seen at least ten times. The antigen is unknown. It was template switching that added a universal primer site, and there were unique molecular identifiers on the cDNA. TCRdb redid the calling of the 5' RACE reads with MiXCR, one entry per CDR3 protein. Here the sample spans some 100,000 distinct CDR3 sequences, 5.9% being singletons. V was trimmed by 4 bases and J by 5 bases, leaving 18 bases between them. The CDR3 covers 16 residues. In germline, CDR1 is SGHRS, CDR2 YFSETQ. The specimen was memory T cells sorted from blood. The V gene is TRBV5-1, the J gene TRBJ2-2; TRBD2 is a possible D gene (6 bases). The clonotype comes from a woman aged 45-60 years in good health. As DNA, the CDR3 is TGCGCCAGCAGCAGGGTGCGCTCCGCGGGGACCGGGGAGCTGTTTTTT. This encodes CASSRVRSAGTGELFF. The variable domain in full, with the rest retrieved from reference TRBV5-1 and TRBJ2-2, is KAGVTQTPRYLIKTRGQQVTLSCSPISGHRSVSWYQQTPGQGLQFLFEYFSETQRNKGNFPGRFSGRQFSNSRSEMNVSTLELGDSALYLCASSRVRSAGTGELFFGEGSRLTVL.